One sample yielded the 11 T cell receptor beta chains listed below, sequenced in a study of beta chain features in type 1 diabetes (dated by TCRdb to 2016 to 2019). The protocol used for the library was the immunoSEQ multiplex PCR assay. The High Capacity cDNA Reverse Transcription Kit was used to reverse transcribe all of the isolated RNA, meaning that expressed TCRB transcripts were what got sequenced. Held by TCRdb, this immuneACCESS table contains in-frame sequences only and omits some clones. Under half of the omission traces to an unresolved V gene where checked; the cause of the rest is unknown. Present in this sample are around 500,000 clones, roughly an eighth of which were seen just once. 0.046% of the sample is held by the ten biggest clonotypes. Sequenced material: naive CD4+ T cells from blood. The meaning of the sample's cell subset or site label: true naive CD4+ T cells. The receptors stem from a woman under 30 in good health.

This sequence joins TRBV29-1 and TRBJ2-5; TRBD2 agrees at 7 bases. The CDR3 contains 12 residues. Germline trimming cut 4 bases from V and 4 bases from J; bases unmatched to any gene: 3. Per the germline V gene, CDR1 is SQVTM and CDR2 is ANQGSEA. The CDR3 here is CSVVWGGETQYF. In DNA form, the CDR3 reads TGCAGCGTTGTGTGGGGGGGAGAGACCCAGTACTTC.

The chain links TRBV28 to TRBJ2-7; 10 nucleotides agree with TRBD1. CDR3 length equals 13 residues. Unmatched junction bases numbered 2, after V lost 4 bases and J lost 5 bases. Per the germline V gene, CDR1 is MDHEN and CDR2 is SYDVKM. Here the CDR3 DNA reads TGTGCCAGCAGTTCCGGACAGGGGGACGAGCAGTACGTC. Amino acids: CASSSGQGDEQYV.

V and J are TRBV19 and TRBJ2-1; D not certain. From germline, CDR1 is LNHDA and CDR2 SQIVND (reference sequence). V shed 6 bases and J shed 1 base, with 7 bases lying between them. The CDR3 consists of 13 residues. The CDR3 sequence is CASRDISYNEQFF. In nucleotides, the CDR3 is TGTGCCAGTAGAGACATTTCCTACAATGAGCAGTTCTTC.

The chain links TRBV7-3 to TRBJ2-3; weak D call: TRBD2 (6 bases). This CDR3 spans 17 amino acids. Trimming pared 1 base from V and 0 bases from J, leaving 14 bases between. CDR1 and CDR2 from the germline V gene are SGHTA and FQGTGA. The CDR3 DNA follows: TGTGCCAGCAGCTTAAAGGGACTCCGAGCTAGCACAGATACGCAGTATTTT. It yields the protein CASSLKGLRASTDTQYF.

The chain is built from TRBV2 and TRBJ2-1, with TRBD1 as a possible D gene (5 bases). The germline V and J ends were trimmed by 3 bases and 9 bases, with 12 bases remaining between them. The CDR3 sequence is 13 residues long. Germline loops: CDR1 SNHLY, CDR2 FYNNEI. The CDR3 sequence: CASSEGRVGEQFF. The DNA of the CDR3 is TGTGCCAGCAGTGAGGGCAGGGTAGGTGAGCAGTTCTTC.

Only a few counts were recorded for this clone. The chain carries TRBV13 and TRBJ2-3, with 8 bases that match TRBD1. The V segment lost 6 bases and the J segment 3 bases; nucleotides outside the gene matches: 8. Germline CDR1 and CDR2: PRHDT and FYEKMQ (reference sequence). The CDR3 extends over 15 amino acids. CDR3 residues: CASRSTRGLTDTQYF. CDR3 coding DNA: TGTGCCAGCAGGTCAACCAGGGGGCTAACAGATACGCAGTATTTT.

This clone was found many times. Additional DNA sequences in this sample encode the identical CDR3. This chain uses TRBV5-1 with TRBJ2-3; the match to TRBD2 covers 12 bases. V shed 4 bases and J 0 bases; nucleotides not matched to a gene: 3. The length of the CDR3 is 16 residues. Germline values: CDR1 SGHRS, CDR2 YFSETQ. CDR3 region: CASSTGTSGSTDTQYF. CDR3 bases: TGCGCCAGCAGCACCGGGACTAGCGGGAGCACAGATACGCAGTATTTT.

The CDR3 loop is CASSVRVGETQYF. The CDR3 region has the DNA TGTGCCAGCAGTGTCCGGGTCGGGGAGACCCAGTACTTC. The genes are TRBV2 and TRBJ2-5; no definite D call. V was trimmed by 4 bases and J by 5 bases, leaving 11 bases between them. The germline CDR1 and CDR2 sequences are SNHLY and FYNNEI. CDR3 length equals 13 residues.

Comments on this clone: Other DNA sequences in the sample encode the same CDR3. This chain links TRBV30 with TRBJ1-5; D is unresolved. Trimming pared 0 bases from V and 2 bases from J, leaving 5 bases between. The CDR3 is made up of 13 amino acids. Germline V gene lookup returns CDR1 GTSNPN and CDR2 SVGIG (reference sequence). CDR3 amino acids: CAWSVSGNQPQHF. In nucleotides, the CDR3 is TGTGCCTGGAGTGTTAGCGGCAATCAGCCCCAGCATTTT.

V usage is TRBV5-4 and J usage is TRBJ2-3; a weak D match, TRBD2 (6 bases). CDR3 length: 15 amino acids. The germline V gene has CDR1 SGHNT and CDR2 YYREEE (reference sequence). V was cut by 0 bases and J by 2 bases, with 10 bases left in between. The CDR3 protein is CASSLDGLYTDTQYF. CDR3 bases: TGTGCCAGCAGCTTGGATGGACTATACACAGATACGCAGTATTTT.

This clone was picked up a small number of times. The chain recombines TRBV4-1 with TRBJ1-1; 11 nucleotides line up with TRBD1. J was trimmed by 6 bases and V by 0 bases; bases with no gene match: 6. This CDR3 comprises 16 residues. The V gene's germline CDR1 is MGHRA and CDR2 YSYEKL. CDR3 DNA: TGCGCCAGCAGCCAAGAGTCCCGGGACAGGGGGTCTGAAGCTTTCTTT. Encoded protein: CASSQESRDRGSEAFF.